The 8 T cell receptor beta chains reported below all come from one sample, sequenced in a study of early T cells in non-severe SARS-CoV-2 infection. Using its own MiXCR run on the 5' RACE reads, TCRdb lists one record per CDR3 protein. This sample has roughly 120,000 distinct CDR3 sequences, with around 14% found just once. Sequenced input: whole blood. The origin of the receptors is an adult who was a healthcare worker with PCR-confirmed SARS-CoV-2 infection or an uninfected control (not recorded which).

This clonotype was detected only a few times. This rearrangement joins TRBV5-4 to TRBJ2-5; tentative D call: TRBD2 (8 bases). V shed 5 bases and J shed 4 bases, with 21 bases lying between them. In germline, CDR1 is SGHNT, CDR2 YYREEE (reference sequence). The CDR3 sequence is 16 residues long. CDR3 nucleotide sequence: TGTGCCAGCAGTCGTCCGGGACTAGGGGGCGGAGAGACCCAGTACTTC. Protein product: CASSRPGLGGGETQYF.

This chain links TRBV12-3 or TRBV12-4 with TRBJ2-2; the D is unclear. Trimming removed 5 bases at V and 4 bases at J, with 11 bases between. CDR3 size: 14 residues. The CDR3: CASSDYRTTGELFF. The CDR3 coding sequence is TGTGCCAGCAGTGATTACCGGACCACCGGGGAGCTGTTTTTT.

This clonotype was found a few times. One end of the junction fails to match germline, which may point to a read error. The V call is TRBV10-2, the J call TRBJ2-1; the match to TRBD2 covers 13 bases. Germline V gene sequence: CDR1 WSHSY, CDR2 SAAADI. The CDR3 has 14 residues. The CDR3 DNA sequence: TGCGCCAGCACTCCCGGACTAGCGGGAGCCGAGCCGTTCTTC. Its protein product is CASTPGLAGAEPFF.

V usage is TRBV7-9 and J usage is TRBJ2-2; D uncertain. V lost 10 bases to trimming and J lost 4 bases, with 1 base between them. The length of the CDR3 is 9 residues. The germline gives CDR1 SEHNR, CDR2 FQNEAQ (reference sequence). This CDR3 reads CATTGELFF. CDR3 nucleotides: TGTGCCACCACCGGGGAGCTGTTTTTT. Based on the CDR3 plus reference TRBV7-9 and TRBJ2-2, the full variable domain is DTGVSQNPRHKITKRGQNVTFRCDPISEHNRLYWYRQTLGQGPEFLTYFQNEAQLEKSRLLSDRFSAERPKGSFSTLEIQRTEQGDSAMYLCATTGELFFGEGSRLTVL.

This clonotype was observed a handful of times. The genes are TRBV6-1 and TRBJ1-2; D ambiguous. CDR1 MNHNS and CDR2 SASEGT come from the germline V gene. Trimming took 8 bases from V and 0 from J, leaving 4 bases between them. The CDR3 is made up of 11 amino acids. The CDR3 sequence: CASVTNYGYTF. The DNA for the CDR3 is TGTGCCAGCGTAACTAACTATGGCTACACCTTC.

This clonotype was detected only a few times. The rearrangement joins TRBV12-3 or TRBV12-4 to TRBJ2-2, with 7 nucleotides matching TRBD1. V lost 8 bases and J lost 5; bases outside the gene matches: 8. The CDR3 has 14 amino acids. The CDR3 reads CASDKTGRTGELFF. The CDR3 DNA follows: TGTGCCAGCGATAAGACAGGGAGAACCGGGGAGCTGTTTTTT.

A few counts support this clonotype. The rearrangement joins TRBV7-2 to TRBJ1-5, with a weak D call TRBD1 (5 bases). CDR1 is SGHTA, CDR2 FQGNSA, per germline. CDR3 size: 11 residues. V gave up 4 bases and J gave up 9 bases, with 7 bases separating them. CDR3 residues: CASSSGGPQHF. The CDR3 DNA reads TGTGCCAGCAGCTCTGGGGGGCCCCAGCATTTT.

The CDR3 sequence: CSTRTLSPGNTIYF. The CDR3 nucleotides read TGCAGCACCCGGACCTTAAGCCCTGGAAACACCATATATTTT. This chain joins TRBV29-1 and TRBJ1-3; D is unclear. V was cut by 8 bases and J by 2 bases, with 16 bases left in between. The CDR3 contains 14 residues. The germline V gene encodes CDR1 SQVTM and CDR2 ANQGSEA.